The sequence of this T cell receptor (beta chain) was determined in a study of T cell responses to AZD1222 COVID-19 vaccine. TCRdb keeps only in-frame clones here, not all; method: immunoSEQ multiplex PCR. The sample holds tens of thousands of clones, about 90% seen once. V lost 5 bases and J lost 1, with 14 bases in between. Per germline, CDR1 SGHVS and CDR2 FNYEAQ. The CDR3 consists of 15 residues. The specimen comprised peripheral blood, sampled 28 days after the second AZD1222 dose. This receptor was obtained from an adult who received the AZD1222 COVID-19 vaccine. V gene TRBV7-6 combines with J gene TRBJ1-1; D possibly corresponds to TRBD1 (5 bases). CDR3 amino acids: CASSKGVGRNTEAFF. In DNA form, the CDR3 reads TGTGCCAGCAGCAAAGGGGTGGGTAGGAACACTGAAGCTTTCTTT. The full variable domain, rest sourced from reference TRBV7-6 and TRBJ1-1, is GAGVSQSPRYKVTKRGQDVALRCDPISGHVSLYWYRQALGQGPEFLTYFNYEAQQDKSGLPNDRFSAERPEGSISTLTIQRTEQRDSAMYRCASSKGVGRNTEAFFGQGTRLTVV.